Each of the 4 T cell receptor beta chains below was sequenced from the same sample in a study of blood T cell repertoires in COVID-19. TCRdb's copy holds only in-frame clones and misses some; the assay was immunoSEQ multiplex PCR. This table holds under 400,000 clones, roughly 88% found once. The specimen was peripheral blood. The source of these receptors is a woman between 25 and 40 years old with COVID-19, enrolled during active disease.

This clone was counted a few times. The gene calls are TRBV5-1 and TRBJ1-4, with TRBD1 as a possible D gene (6 bases). This CDR3 is 16 amino acids long. V gave up 1 base and J gave up 0 bases, with 10 bases separating them. Germline V gene lookup returns CDR1 SGHRS and CDR2 YFSETQ. CDR3: CASSLLGAATNEKLFF. The CDR3 nucleotides are TGCGCCAGCAGCTTGTTGGGGGCGGCAACTAATGAAAAACTGTTTTTT.

J is TRBJ1-2 and V is TRBV10-2; tentatively, D is TRBD1 (6 bases). The CDR3 runs 15 residues. With 3 bases removed from V and 4 bases from J, the gap between germline ends came to 15 bases. CDR1 is WSHSY and CDR2 is SAAADI in the germline V gene. This CDR3 is CASSEGGGAFYGYTF. For the CDR3, the DNA is TGCGCCAGCAGTGAAGGGGGGGGCGCCTTCTATGGCTACACCTTC.

CDR3 in DNA: TGTGCCAGCAGCCCCCTCGGGGACAGGGGCGATTCACCCCTCCACTTT. Translation gives CASSPLGDRGDSPLHF. The chain links TRBV27 to TRBJ1-6; the match to TRBD1 covers 10 bases. V shed 6 bases and J 8 bases; nucleotides not matched to a gene: 10. This CDR3 comprises 16 residues. CDR1 is MNHEY and CDR2 is SMNVEV in the germline V gene (reference sequence).

The genes are TRBV13 and TRBJ2-1, with 14 nucleotides matching TRBD2. The junction had 8 bases not matched to a gene; V was cut back by 5 bases and J by 5 bases. Per germline, CDR1 PRHDT and CDR2 FYEKMQ (reference sequence). The CDR3 length is 17 residues. In DNA, the CDR3 is TGTGCCAGCAGCCCGACTAGCGGGGGGGTATATGACAATGAGCAGTTCTTC. It is translated as CASSPTSGGVYDNEQFF.